This record looks at one T cell receptor (beta chain) sequence and its context. This CDR3 comprises 15 residues. The V and J ends lost 3 bases and 4 bases, in that order; junction bases with no gene match: 6. Germline loops: CDR1 SNHLY, CDR2 FYNNEI. The data originate from a study of blood T cell repertoires in COVID-19. Study-wide background: The analysed material was cDNA or gDNA that came from T cells, B-cell-depleted T cells, or PBMCs.

Original data processing: Reference gene primer amplification gave estimated nucleated cell counts. The assay was immunoSEQ multiplex PCR, and TCRdb's table has in-frame clones only and misses some. V and J calls and clone size are given by that table; D and trimming were obtained from the DNA. This repertoire shows roughly 500,000 clones, 89% found once; its top ten account for 0.8% to 0.9%. This chain connects TRBV2 to TRBJ2-5; 9 bases match TRBD2. The receptor was derived from a man between 18 and 29 years old with COVID-19, enrolled during active disease. The sample was peripheral blood. CDR3 amino acids: CASSDRGRAVETQYF. CDR3 nucleotides: TGTGCCAGCAGTGACCGCGGGAGGGCCGTAGAGACCCAGTACTTC.